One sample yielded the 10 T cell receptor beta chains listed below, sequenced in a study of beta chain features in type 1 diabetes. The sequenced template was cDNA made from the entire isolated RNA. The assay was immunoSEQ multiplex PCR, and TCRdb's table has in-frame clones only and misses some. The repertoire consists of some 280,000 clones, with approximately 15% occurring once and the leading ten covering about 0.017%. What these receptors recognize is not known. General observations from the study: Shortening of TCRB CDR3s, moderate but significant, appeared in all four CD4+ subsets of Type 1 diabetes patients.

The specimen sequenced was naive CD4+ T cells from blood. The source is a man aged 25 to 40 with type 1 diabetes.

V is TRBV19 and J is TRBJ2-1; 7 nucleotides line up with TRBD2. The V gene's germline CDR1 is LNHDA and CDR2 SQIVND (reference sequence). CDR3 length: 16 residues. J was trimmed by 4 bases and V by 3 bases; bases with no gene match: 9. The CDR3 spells CASSIEGGPGYNEQFF. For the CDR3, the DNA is TGTGCCAGTAGTATCGAGGGAGGGCCGGGATACAATGAGCAGTTCTTC.

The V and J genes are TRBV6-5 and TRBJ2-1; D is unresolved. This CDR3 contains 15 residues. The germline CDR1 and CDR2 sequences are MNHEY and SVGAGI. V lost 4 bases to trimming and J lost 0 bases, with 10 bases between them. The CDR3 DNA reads TGTGCCAGCAGTTCCGTACAGAGCTCCTACAATGAGCAGTTCTTC. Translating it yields CASSSVQSSYNEQFF.

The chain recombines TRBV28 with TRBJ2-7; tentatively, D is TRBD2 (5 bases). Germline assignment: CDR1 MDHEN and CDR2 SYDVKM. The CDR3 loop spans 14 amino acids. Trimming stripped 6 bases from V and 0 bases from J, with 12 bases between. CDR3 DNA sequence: TGTGCCAGCAGCATCGGGGTCCTCTCCTACGAGCAGTACTTC. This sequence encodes CASSIGVLSYEQYF.

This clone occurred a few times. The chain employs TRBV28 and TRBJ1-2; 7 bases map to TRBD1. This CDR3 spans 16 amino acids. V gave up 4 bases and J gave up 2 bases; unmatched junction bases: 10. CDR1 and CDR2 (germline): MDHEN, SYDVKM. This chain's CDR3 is CASSSGWTGQNYGYTF. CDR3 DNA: TGTGCCAGCAGTTCCGGATGGACGGGACAGAACTATGGCTACACCTTC.

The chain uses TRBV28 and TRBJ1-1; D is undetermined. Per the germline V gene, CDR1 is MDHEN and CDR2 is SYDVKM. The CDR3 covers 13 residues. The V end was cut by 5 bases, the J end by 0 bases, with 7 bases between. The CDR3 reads CASSPGMNTEAFF. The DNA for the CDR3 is TGTGCCAGCAGTCCGGGAATGAACACTGAAGCTTTCTTT.

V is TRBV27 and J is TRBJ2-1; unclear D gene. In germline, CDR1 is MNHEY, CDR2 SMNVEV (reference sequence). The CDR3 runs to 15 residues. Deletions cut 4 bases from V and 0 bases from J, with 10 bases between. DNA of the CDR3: TGTGCCAGCAGTTCTCTTCTAAGCTCCTACAATGAGCAGTTCTTC. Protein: CASSSLLSSYNEQFF.

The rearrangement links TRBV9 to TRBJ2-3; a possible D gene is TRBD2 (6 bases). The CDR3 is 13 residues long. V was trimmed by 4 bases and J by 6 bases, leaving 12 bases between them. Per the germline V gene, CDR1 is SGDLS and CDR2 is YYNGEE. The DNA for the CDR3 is TGTGCCAGCAGCATACCGGGACTCGATACGCAGTATTTT. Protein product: CASSIPGLDTQYF.

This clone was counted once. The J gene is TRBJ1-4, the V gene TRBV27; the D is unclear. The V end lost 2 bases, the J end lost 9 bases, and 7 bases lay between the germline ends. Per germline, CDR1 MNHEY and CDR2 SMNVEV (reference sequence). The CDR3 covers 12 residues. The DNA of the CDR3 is TGTGCCAGCAGTTTAGTCGGTAAAAAACTGTTTTTT. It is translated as CASSLVGKKLFF.

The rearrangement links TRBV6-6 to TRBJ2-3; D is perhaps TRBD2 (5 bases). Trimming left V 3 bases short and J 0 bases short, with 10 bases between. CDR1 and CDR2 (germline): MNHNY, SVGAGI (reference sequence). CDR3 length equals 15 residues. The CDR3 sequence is CASSYTAASTDTQYF. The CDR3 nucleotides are TGTGCCAGCAGTTATACAGCGGCAAGCACAGATACGCAGTATTTT.

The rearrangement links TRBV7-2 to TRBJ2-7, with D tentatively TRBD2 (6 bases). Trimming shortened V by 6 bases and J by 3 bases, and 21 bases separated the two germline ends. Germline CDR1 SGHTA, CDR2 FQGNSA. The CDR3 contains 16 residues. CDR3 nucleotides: TGTGCCAGCAGTCACCCAGGGACGACGCGGGACTACGAGCAGTACTTC. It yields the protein CASSHPGTTRDYEQYF.